This TCR beta chain is from a study of early T cells in non-severe SARS-CoV-2 infection. As for this clonotype: At one boundary the junction diverges from the germline segment, which might be a read error.

Germline CDR1 and CDR2: SGHVS and FQNEAQ. The CDR3 spans 13 residues. TCRdb analysed the 5' RACE reads with MiXCR anew, one entry per CDR3 protein. The table includes about 64,000 distinct CDR3 sequences, around 18% detected once. V and J are TRBV7-8 and TRBJ2-7; 9 bases agree with TRBD1. This sample comprised whole blood, obtained at baseline. The TCR comes from an adult who was a healthcare worker with PCR-confirmed SARS-CoV-2 infection or an uninfected control (not recorded which). Here the CDR3 reads CASSLGTGVWLHF. DNA for the CDR3: TGTGCCAGCAGCTTAGGGACAGGGGTTTGGTTGCACTTC.